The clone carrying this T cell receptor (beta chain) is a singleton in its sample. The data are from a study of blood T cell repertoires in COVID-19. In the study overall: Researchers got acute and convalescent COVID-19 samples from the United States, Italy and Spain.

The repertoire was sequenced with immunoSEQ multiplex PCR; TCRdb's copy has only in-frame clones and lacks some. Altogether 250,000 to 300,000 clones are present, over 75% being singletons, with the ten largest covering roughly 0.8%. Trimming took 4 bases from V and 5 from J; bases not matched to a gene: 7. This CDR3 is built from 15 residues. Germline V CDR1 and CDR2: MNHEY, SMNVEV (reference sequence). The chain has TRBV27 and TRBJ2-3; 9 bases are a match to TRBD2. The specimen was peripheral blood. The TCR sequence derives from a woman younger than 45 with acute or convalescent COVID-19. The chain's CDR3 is CASSSLAGDLDTQYF. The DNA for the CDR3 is TGTGCCAGCAGTTCCTTAGCGGGAGATTTAGATACGCAGTATTTT.